The clone carrying this T cell receptor beta chain has a handful of counts. Its specificity is not known. Production of TCR cDNA was by 5'RACE template switching, which also added a universal primer site and UMIs. TCRdb reanalysed the 5' RACE reads using MiXCR and keeps one entry per CDR3 protein. The data show 300,000 or so distinct CDR3 sequences, 8.5% to 10% seen once. This specimen comes from a study of T cells after yellow fever vaccination. The study, taken as a whole, reports: The booster saw the reappearance of most primary-vaccination clones (more than 95% CD4, 88% CD8). A secondary response was less intense yet reached its peak sooner, at day 5 versus 15.

V lost 5 bases and J 2 bases, leaving 13 bases between the germline ends. The CDR3 length is 14 residues. Germline CDR1 and CDR2: MDHEN and SYDVKM. Sequences were derived from CD4+ T cells sorted from PBMCs, sampled 5 days after the yellow fever booster vaccination. This TCR came from a man between 18 and 35 years old who received the YFV17D yellow fever vaccine. The chain combines TRBV28 with TRBJ2-7, with no clear D. Here the CDR3 reads CASSRQEFTYEQYF. Here the CDR3 DNA reads TGTGCCAGCAGTAGGCAGGAGTTTACCTACGAGCAGTACTTC.